This T cell receptor (beta chain) was sequenced in a study of blood T cell repertoires in COVID-19. Background on the study: Samples of COVID-19 (acute and convalescent) were obtained from the United States, Italy and Spain. PBMCs, B-cell-depleted T cells, or T cells provided the cDNA or gDNA that made up the material.

TCRdb's copy holds only in-frame clones and misses some; the assay was immunoSEQ multiplex PCR. The sample contains 200,000 to 300,000 clones, around 84% of which appear only once. CDR3 length: 11 residues. Germline CDR1 and CDR2: SGHTA and FQGNSA. Deletions cut 5 bases from V and 7 bases from J, with 9 bases between. Participant-given clinical history determined each cohort assignment. Before being deemed recovered, Cohort 3 donors had two negative PCRs, clearance, or symptom resolution. The genes are TRBV7-2 and TRBJ2-7; tentative D call: TRBD2 (5 bases). This sequence originates from a man aged 40-55 years who had recovered from COVID-19. Sequencing used PBMCs or T cells enriched from blood (not recorded which). The CDR3 spells CASSPRGEQYF. CDR3 DNA sequence: TGTGCCAGCAGCCCACGCGGGGAGCAGTACTTC.